A single sample is the source of the 11 T cell receptor beta chains below, sequenced in a study of cytomegalovirus exposure and HLA in healthy donors. It was with 60 Vbeta and 13 Jbeta primers that the PCR ran. The method was immunoSEQ multiplex PCR; TCRdb's version includes in-frame clones alone and lacks a portion of them. In the table there are some 120,000 clones, about a sixth of which are singletons. What was sequenced was PBMCs. Every receptor here comes from a female donor in good health and CMV-seropositive.

The rearrangement links TRBV29-1 to TRBJ2-5, with TRBD2 matching 7 bases. Losses at the gene ends were 2 bases for V and 1 base for J; bases not matched to a gene: 7. CDR3 length: 15 residues. CDR1 is SQVTM and CDR2 is ANQGSEA in the germline V gene. The CDR3 loop reads CSVEWASGTQETQYF. The CDR3 nucleotides are TGCAGCGTTGAATGGGCTAGCGGAACCCAAGAGACCCAGTACTTC.

The chain carries TRBV10-2 and TRBJ2-1, with TRBD2 matching 9 bases. Germline V gives CDR1 WSHSY, CDR2 SAAADI. The trim removed 6 bases at V and 2 bases at J, leaving 8 bases unmatched. The CDR3 is 16 residues long. The CDR3 sequence: CASSRTGLATYNEQFF. CDR3 DNA: TGCGCCAGCAGCCGCACCGGACTAGCGACCTACAATGAGCAGTTCTTC.

The J gene is TRBJ1-4, the V gene TRBV5-1, with D hard to call. Trimming stripped 4 bases from V and 2 bases from J, with 12 bases between. The germline V gene has CDR1 SGHRS and CDR2 YFSETQ. The CDR3 spans 15 residues. The CDR3 DNA is TGCGCCAGCAGCGCGACGGGGAGGACTAATGAAAAACTGTTTTTT. This gives the protein CASSATGRTNEKLFF.

V is TRBV28 and J is TRBJ2-7; D is uncertain. The CDR3 is 13 amino acids. The ends were cut back, 3 bases at V and 5 bases at J, with 11 bases in the middle. CDR1 is MDHEN, CDR2 SYDVKM, per germline. Written as DNA, the CDR3 is TGTGCCAGCAGTTTTGGAACTACAAACGAGCAGTACTTC. Amino acids: CASSFGTTNEQYF.

This chain uses TRBV25-1 with TRBJ1-2; no clear D gene. The CDR3 has 14 residues. Germline V lookup: CDR1 MGHDK, CDR2 SYGVNS. V was shortened by 4 bases and J by 0 bases, with 9 bases between the two germline ends. CDR3 in DNA: TGTGCCAGCAGTGCCGCCGGGTCTAACTATGGCTACACCTTC. Encoded protein: CASSAAGSNYGYTF.

The chain joins TRBV7-2 to TRBJ2-3; TRBD1 matches 8 bases. The CDR3 sequence is 17 residues long. CDR1 is SGHTA and CDR2 is FQGNSA in the germline V gene. After removal of 5 bases from V and 1 base from J, the junction contained 11 bases not matched to a gene. The CDR3 sequence: CASSRPQGAGGTDTQYF. In DNA, the CDR3 is TGTGCCAGCAGCCGACCCCAGGGGGCAGGAGGCACAGATACGCAGTATTTT. The full variable domain, its missing parts supplied by reference TRBV7-2 and TRBJ2-3, is GAGVSQSPSNKVTEKGKDVELRCDPISGHTALYWYRQSLGQGLEFLIYFQGNSAPDKSGLPSDRFSAERTGGSVSTLTIQRTQQEDSAVYLCASSRPQGAGGTDTQYFGPGTRLTVL.

The chain carries TRBV30 and TRBJ2-5; D is possibly TRBD1 (5 bases). The CDR3 contains 13 residues. V was clipped by 0 bases and J by 4 bases, with 9 bases between them. Per germline, CDR1 GTSNPN and CDR2 SVGIG (reference sequence). The CDR3 DNA follows: TGTGCCTGGAGTGTAGGGGCCCCAGAGACCCAGTACTTC. Its translation: CAWSVGAPETQYF.

This clone has just a few counts. This chain connects TRBV5-4 to TRBJ1-4; D gene uncertain. The V end lost 6 bases, the J end lost 3 bases, and 18 bases lay between the germline ends. The CDR3 covers 16 residues. Germline CDR1 and CDR2: SGHNT and YYREEE (reference sequence). This CDR3 reads CASTRGGAAANEKLFF. The CDR3 DNA is TGTGCCAGCACCCGGGGAGGTGCGGCGGCTAATGAAAAACTGTTTTTT.

A few counts support this clone. The chain has TRBV5-6 and TRBJ2-3; D not certain. Germline-derived CDR1 and CDR2 are SGHDT and YYEEEE. Trimming shortened V by 0 bases and J by 4 bases, and 6 bases separated the two germline ends. The CDR3 is 13 amino acids. The CDR3: CASSLARPDTQYF. CDR3 bases: TGTGCCAGCAGCTTGGCTAGACCAGATACGCAGTATTTT.

This chain joins TRBV7-9 and TRBJ2-7; unclear D gene. CDR3 length: 13 amino acids. Germline CDR1 reads SEHNR; CDR2 reads FQNEAQ (reference sequence). Trimming removed 1 base at V and 4 bases at J, with 8 bases between. CDR3 residues: CASSLGSRYEQYF. In nucleotides, the CDR3 is TGTGCCAGCAGCTTAGGGAGCCGGTACGAGCAGTACTTC. Full variable domain (outside the CDR3, taken from reference TRBV7-9 and TRBJ2-7): DTGVSQNPRHKITKRGQNVTFRCDPISEHNRLYWYRQTLGQGPEFLTYFQNEAQLEKSRLLSDRFSAERPKGSFSTLEIQRTEQGDSAMYLCASSLGSRYEQYFGPGTRLTVT.

The sample holds a few counts of this clone. The chain uses TRBV18 and TRBJ1-1, with D unclear. The CDR3 has 14 amino acids. V lost 0 bases and J 1 base, leaving 6 bases between the germline ends. CDR1 is KGHSH, CDR2 LQKENI, per germline. CDR3: CASSPPSQNTEAFF. The CDR3 coding sequence is TGTGCCAGCTCACCACCGAGTCAGAACACTGAAGCTTTCTTT.